This T cell receptor beta chain was captured in a study of CD8 T cells in Susac syndrome. The authors sequenced TCR beta from blood CD8+ and CD4+ T cells. Negative isolation yielded the CD8+ and CD4+ T cells, while FACS enriched the TEMRA cells. CDR1 and CDR2 from the germline V gene are SGHNT and YYREEE (reference sequence). With V trimmed by 4 bases and J by 2 bases, 8 bases remained unmatched. The CDR3 consists of 17 residues. Reverse transcription of 0.5 to 1 ug RNA used random hexamers. TCRdb re-called the immunoSEQ multiplex PCR reads through MiXCR, storing one row per CDR3 protein. The profile shows roughly 180,000 distinct CDR3 sequences, 90% to 95% of them singletons.

V is TRBV5-4 and J is TRBJ2-6; 8 positions match TRBD1. This clonotype was obtained from a human donor in good health. The source material was CD4+ T cells from PBMCs. CDR3 amino acids: CASSPGQGPAGANVLTF. Written as DNA, the CDR3 is TGTGCCAGCAGCCCCGGACAGGGACCTGCTGGGGCCAACGTCCTGACTTTC.